The next 13 T cell receptor beta chains were all read from a single sample in a study of blood T cells in healthy people across ages. Through a sample-barcoded 5' primer and a J-beta primer mix, a second PCR was run for about 6 to 11 cycles. Using its own MiXCR run on the 5' RACE reads, TCRdb lists one record per CDR3 protein. The data contain 600,000 to 800,000 distinct CDR3 sequences, under 25% of them seen just once; the ten biggest clones take up more than 3%. The sequenced material came from blood. Receptor source: an older man in good health.

The chain is built from TRBV7-9 and TRBJ2-3, with D tentatively TRBD2 (6 bases). This CDR3 is 15 amino acids long. Trimming shortened V by 1 base and J by 6 bases, and 14 bases separated the two germline ends. Germline V CDR1 and CDR2: SEHNR, FQNEAQ (reference sequence). In DNA, the CDR3 is TGTGCCAGCAGCTTAGAAGGGAGGCCCACGGATACGCAGTATTTT. Translating it yields CASSLEGRPTDTQYF. The variable domain in full, completed from reference TRBV7-9 and TRBJ2-3, reads DTGVSQNPRHKITKRGQNVTFRCDPISEHNRLYWYRQTLGQGPEFLTYFQNEAQLEKSRLLSDRFSAERPKGSFSTLEIQRTEQGDSAMYLCASSLEGRPTDTQYFGPGTRLTVL.

The genes are TRBV6-2 or TRBV6-3 and TRBJ2-5, with 9 positions matching TRBD1. The better agreement between TRBJ2-7 and the DNA end casts doubt on the J call. This CDR3 has 14 amino acids. Germline V gives CDR1 MNHEY, CDR2 SVGEGT. DNA for the CDR3: TGTGCCAGCAGAAGACAGGGGGTCTCCTACGAGCAGTACTTC. Protein sequence: CASRRQGVSYEQYF.

This clonotype was observed a handful of times. This rearrangement joins TRBV7-3 to TRBJ2-5; possibly TRBD2 for D (5 bases). Germline V lookup: CDR1 SGHTA, CDR2 FQGTGA. V shed 4 bases and J shed 3 bases, with 9 bases lying between them. CDR3 length equals 13 residues. Here the CDR3 reads CASSSEREETQYF. In DNA, the CDR3 is TGTGCCAGCAGCTCCGAGAGGGAAGAGACCCAGTACTTC.

V is TRBV29-1 and J is TRBJ2-5; TRBD2 is a possible D gene (5 bases). The V end lost 7 bases, the J end lost 5 bases, and 14 bases lay between the germline ends. Germline lookup yields CDR1 SQVTM and CDR2 ANQGSEA. The CDR3 is 12 amino acids. In DNA, the CDR3 is TGCAGCGCTGACCCCCGAGGGGAGACCCAGTACTTC. It translates to CSADPRGETQYF.

This clonotype came up a few times. The chain employs TRBV6-5 and TRBJ1-2; TRBD1 matches at 8 bases. V lost 8 bases and J lost 8; bases outside the gene matches: 13. The CDR3 is made up of 14 amino acids. Germline values: CDR1 MNHEY, CDR2 SVGAGI. CDR3 in amino acids: CASGTGTGLLGYTF. The CDR3 DNA reads as TGTGCCAGCGGGACCGGGACAGGCCTCCTCGGCTACACCTTC.

This clonotype was seen a handful of times. V usage is TRBV3-1 and J usage is TRBJ2-2; 15 nucleotides align to TRBD2. The CDR3 extends over 18 amino acids. Germline CDR1 and CDR2: LGHDT and YNNKEL (reference sequence). The V gene end was trimmed by 2 bases and the J gene end by 4 bases; junction bases not matched to a gene: 5. CDR3 sequence reads: CASSQPGTSGRITGELFF. The DNA of the CDR3 is TGTGCCAGCAGCCAACCTGGGACTAGCGGGAGGATCACCGGGGAGCTGTTTTTT.

The table lists this clonotype with a few counts. V is TRBV3-1 and J is TRBJ2-1, with D perhaps matching TRBD1 or TRBD2 (5 bases each). Deletions cut 5 bases from V and 1 base from J, with 12 bases between. Germline V lookup: CDR1 LGHDT, CDR2 YNNKEL (reference sequence). This CDR3 is 15 amino acids long. In DNA, the CDR3 is TGTGCCAGCAGCGCTGGGGACGGTTCCTACAATGAGCAGTTCTTC. Translation: CASSAGDGSYNEQFF.

V and J are TRBV20-1 and TRBJ2-3; 9 bases are a match to TRBD2. The ends lost 6 bases at V and 4 bases at J; junction bases unmatched: 11. There are 15 residues in the CDR3. Germline assignment: CDR1 DFQATT and CDR2 SNEGSKA (reference sequence). DNA for the CDR3: TGCAGTGCCGCCCCTTGGACTAGCGATGCAGATACGCAGTATTTT. Amino acids: CSAAPWTSDADTQYF.

Ten or more counts support this clonotype. The chain uses TRBV28 and TRBJ2-7, with D possibly TRBD1 on 5 matching bases. The CDR3 covers 14 residues. V was trimmed by 3 bases and J by 6 bases, leaving 15 bases between them. Per the germline V gene, CDR1 is MDHEN and CDR2 is SYDVKM. CDR3 bases: TGTGCCAGCAGTTTCGGACACGGAAAGGGCGAGCAGTACTTC. It translates to CASSFGHGKGEQYF.

This chain connects TRBV18 to TRBJ2-3; no definite D call. V was pared by 0 bases and J by 0 bases, with 10 bases between. This CDR3 comprises 16 residues. The germline gives CDR1 KGHSH, CDR2 LQKENI. CDR3 sequence: CASSPPRTVSTDTQYF. CDR3 DNA: TGTGCCAGCTCACCACCGAGAACAGTAAGCACAGATACGCAGTATTTT.

The CDR3 loop is CASSPLTGEREYNEQFF. CDR3 nucleotides: TGTGCCAGCAGCCCTCTCACCGGCGAGCGGGAGTACAATGAGCAGTTCTTC. The rearrangement uses TRBV7-2 and TRBJ2-1; 8 bases fit TRBD2. The length of the CDR3 is 17 residues. Germline CDR1 SGHTA, CDR2 FQGNSA. Germline trimming cut 5 bases from V and 4 bases from J; bases unmatched to any gene: 13.

This chain joins TRBV20-1 and TRBJ2-7, with 7 bases identical to TRBD2. The ends lost 6 bases at V and 3 bases at J; junction bases unmatched: 17. The germline V gene has CDR1 DFQATT and CDR2 SNEGSKA (reference sequence). CDR3 size: 16 residues. The CDR3: CSALLPRDYQGYEQYF. CDR3 nucleotide sequence: TGCAGTGCCCTTCTACCACGGGACTACCAAGGCTACGAGCAGTACTTC.

This chain links TRBV11-2 with TRBJ1-2; D may be TRBD1 (6 bases). Trimming took 1 base from V and 3 from J, leaving 15 bases between them. Per germline, CDR1 SGHAT and CDR2 FQNNGV. CDR3 length: 16 amino acids. As DNA, the CDR3 is TGTGCCAGCAGCTTAGCCCCGGGACAAGGGCACTATGGCTACACCTTC. Amino acid sequence: CASSLAPGQGHYGYTF.